This paragraph reports one TCR beta chain. This entry belongs to a study of blood T cell repertoires in COVID-19. Whole-study context: COVID-19 samples from acute and convalescent phases originated in the United States, Italy and Spain. Sources were T cells, B-cell-depleted T cells, or PBMCs; the material itself was cDNA or gDNA.

Original methodology: From reference gene primer amplification, estimates of nucleated cell counts were derived. Produced via immunoSEQ multiplex PCR; TCRdb's table is partial and in-frame only. Clone size and the V and J calls come from that table; the DNA yielded D and trimming. This sample yields 200,000 or so clones, of which 75% to 90% are seen a single time; under 7.5% belongs to the top ten. The CDR3 runs to 12 residues. The germline V and J ends were trimmed by 6 bases and 3 bases, with 8 bases remaining between them. Germline V gives CDR1 SNHLY, CDR2 FYNNEI. This sequence was found in a woman in her forties with acute or convalescent COVID-19. This chain links TRBV2 with TRBJ1-2; D is unresolved. The sequencing sample was made of peripheral blood. The CDR3: CASSPRDYGYTF. The CDR3, as DNA: TGTGCCAGCAGCCCGAGGGACTATGGCTACACCTTC.